These 9 T cell receptor beta chains share one sample of origin, sequenced in a study of T cells of healthy individuals. One entry per CDR3 protein results from TCRdb running MiXCR on the 5' RACE reads. The repertoire includes about 96,000 distinct CDR3 sequences, approximately 16% of them detected once, and around 6.4% sits in the top ten. These receptors were obtained from a human donor in good health.

The chain couples TRBV20-1 to TRBJ1-1; D gene uncertain. The V end lost 6 bases, the J end lost 2 bases, and 10 bases lay between the germline ends. From germline, CDR1 is DFQATT and CDR2 SNEGSKA (reference sequence). The CDR3 is 12 amino acids. CDR3 region: CSAPKGNTEAFF. The CDR3 DNA reads as TGCAGTGCACCAAAGGGTAACACTGAAGCTTTCTTT.

This chain connects TRBV6-2 or TRBV6-3 to TRBJ2-7; 10 bases are shared with TRBD2. CDR3 size: 14 residues. V trimming: 7 bases; J trimming: 4 bases; junction bases outside the gene matches: 7. Germline V gives CDR1 MNHEY, CDR2 SVGEGT. The CDR3 sequence: CASKKREGFYEQYF. Here the CDR3 DNA reads TGTGCCAGCAAGAAGCGGGAGGGCTTTTACGAGCAGTACTTC.

The chain uses TRBV3-1 and TRBJ2-1; unclear D gene. The ends were cut back, 0 bases at V and 2 bases at J, with 11 bases in the middle. This CDR3 region has 16 residues. CDR1 and CDR2 from the germline V gene are LGHDT and YNNKEL (reference sequence). As DNA, the CDR3 is TGTGCCAGCAGCCAAGAGTGGGGTACAGCCTACAATGAGCAGTTCTTC. It translates to CASSQEWGTAYNEQFF.

This clonotype was detected only a few times. V and J are TRBV5-5 and TRBJ1-6; TRBD1 agrees at 8 bases. Germline loops: CDR1 SGHKS, CDR2 YYEKEE (reference sequence). CDR3 length: 14 amino acids. The V segment lost 8 bases and the J segment 11 bases; nucleotides outside the gene matches: 12. The chain's CDR3 is CASRLDRGRTPLHF. CDR3 DNA sequence: TGTGCCAGTCGTCTCGACAGGGGAAGAACACCCCTCCACTTT.

The chain joins TRBV29-1 to TRBJ2-3; maybe TRBD1 (7 bases). Germline CDR1 reads SQVTM; CDR2 reads ANQGSEA. The ends were cut back, 3 bases at V and 7 bases at J, with 20 bases in the middle. The CDR3 extends over 15 amino acids. The CDR3 spells CSVEATGLGRNTQYF. DNA of the CDR3: TGCAGCGTTGAGGCGACAGGGCTTGGGAGGAATACGCAGTATTTT.

The chain combines TRBV5-1 with TRBJ1-1; D may be TRBD1 (6 bases). The CDR3 length is 14 residues. Trimming pared 2 bases from V and 4 bases from J, leaving 12 bases between. Per the germline V gene, CDR1 is SGHRS and CDR2 is YFSETQ. The CDR3 coding sequence is TGCGCCAGCAGCTTTGACAGGTGGGGCACTGAAGCTTTCTTT. Amino acids: CASSFDRWGTEAFF.

The gene calls are TRBV6-2 or TRBV6-3 and TRBJ2-6; possible D gene TRBD2, 6 bases. Trimming took 5 bases from V and 1 from J, leaving 12 bases between them. The CDR3 runs to 16 residues. Looked up from germline, CDR1 is MNHEY and CDR2 is SVGEGT. The CDR3 loop reads CASSGLARSGANVLTF. CDR3 sequence (DNA): TGTGCCAGCAGTGGTCTAGCGAGATCTGGGGCCAACGTCCTGACTTTC.

V and J are TRBV25-1 and TRBJ2-7; possibly TRBD1 for D (5 bases). Germline V gene sequence: CDR1 MGHDK, CDR2 SYGVNS. The CDR3 runs 14 residues. V gave up 2 bases and J gave up 2 bases, with 10 bases separating them. CDR3 in DNA: TGTGCCAGCAGTGAACACAGGCACCCCTACGAGCAGTACTTC. Protein sequence: CASSEHRHPYEQYF.

V and J are TRBV20-1 and TRBJ1-1; a weak D match, TRBD1 (5 bases). The germline V and J ends were trimmed by 7 bases and 7 bases, with 22 bases remaining between them. The germline V gene encodes CDR1 DFQATT and CDR2 SNEGSKA (reference sequence). This CDR3 has 14 residues. The CDR3 here is CSVSSRVRDREAFF. In DNA, the CDR3 is TGCAGTGTAAGCTCTCGGGTTCGGGACCGTGAAGCTTTCTTT.